Below are 15 T cell receptor beta chains sequenced from a single sample in a study of shared clonotypes between healthy human individuals. The protocol was immunoSEQ multiplex PCR, while the TCRdb copy is restricted to in-frame clones and leaves out a portion. Among 950,000 to 1,300,000 clones listed, 70% to 80% were seen once. Material for sequencing was memory CD4+ T cells sorted from blood. Subset given: CD45RA-negative fraction. The source is a man aged 18 to 35 in good health.

This clone was found a few times. Other nucleotide sequences in the sample specify the same CDR3. The chain uses TRBV7-9 and TRBJ2-2, with D unclear. The germline V gene encodes CDR1 SEHNR and CDR2 FQNEAQ (reference sequence). Trimming removed 1 base from V and 0 bases from J, with 3 bases in between. The CDR3 has 14 amino acids. The CDR3 protein is CASSLGANTGELFF. The CDR3 DNA reads TGTGCCAGCAGCTTAGGCGCGAACACCGGGGAGCTGTTTTTT.

V gene TRBV5-1 combines with J gene TRBJ2-7, with TRBD1 as a possible D gene (6 bases). The germline V gene encodes CDR1 SGHRS and CDR2 YFSETQ. Trimming took 1 base from V and 4 from J, leaving 15 bases between them. CDR3 size: 15 residues. The CDR3 loop reads CASSLTGYGFYEQYF. CDR3 DNA sequence: TGCGCCAGCAGCTTGACAGGGTACGGGTTTTACGAGCAGTACTTC.

The chain links TRBV7-3 to TRBJ2-2; possibly TRBD2 for D (6 bases). CDR3 length equals 15 residues. Germline V gives CDR1 SGHTA, CDR2 FQGTGA. V was shortened by 4 bases and J by 4 bases, with 13 bases between the two germline ends. In DNA, the CDR3 is TGTGCCAGCAGCTCACGGCGGGGCGGCACCGGGGAGCTGTTTTTT. The encoded protein is CASSSRRGGTGELFF. Full variable domain (missing parts from reference TRBV7-3 and TRBJ2-2): GAGVSQTPSNKVTEKGKYVELRCDPISGHTALYWYRQSLGQGPEFLIYFQGTGAADDSGLPNDRFFAVRPEGSVSTLKIQRTERGDSAVYLCASSSRRGGTGELFFGEGSRLTVL.

The CDR3 DNA reads TGTGCCAGCAGTGATCCAGGGAAGGCCGGGGAGCTGTTTTTT. Translation: CASSDPGKAGELFF. This rearrangement joins TRBV25-1 to TRBJ2-2, with a tentative D call TRBD1 (5 bases). Trimming stripped 3 bases from V and 6 bases from J, with 11 bases between. The CDR3 sequence is 14 residues long. Germline CDR1 MGHDK, CDR2 SYGVNS.

Note on this clone: This may come from a read error, since a much larger clone is one base off. Additional DNA sequences in this sample encode the identical CDR3. The chain joins TRBV19 to TRBJ2-1, with TRBD2 matching over 15 bases. The CDR3 is 18 amino acids. CDR1 and CDR2 (germline): LNHDA, SQIVND (reference sequence). Losses at the gene ends were 5 bases for V and 4 bases for J; bases not matched to a gene: 9. CDR3 sequence: CASSSGLAGGRRYNEQFF. CDR3 bases: TGTGCCAGTAGTTCGGGACTAGCGGGAGGTCGAAGATACAATGAGCAGTTCTTC.

The V gene is TRBV6-1, the J gene TRBJ2-7; the match to TRBD1 covers 10 bases. The CDR3 extends over 13 amino acids. Germline CDR1 is MNHNS and CDR2 is SASEGT. J was trimmed by 6 bases and V by 6 bases; bases with no gene match: 5. In nucleotides, the CDR3 is TGTGCCAGCAGGGGGACAGGGGTGCTCGAGCAGTACTTC. Translated: CASRGTGVLEQYF.

V is TRBV30 and J is TRBJ2-1; tentatively, D is TRBD2 (6 bases). Germline CDR1 reads GTSNPN; CDR2 reads SVGIG (reference sequence). V lost 0 bases and J lost 0, with 12 bases in between. The CDR3 has 16 amino acids. The CDR3 sequence is CAWSVRGLISYNEQFF. In DNA form, the CDR3 reads TGTGCCTGGAGTGTACGGGGGTTAATCTCCTACAATGAGCAGTTCTTC.

For the CDR3, the DNA is TGTGCCATCAGCGGAGCGGGAGGGCCCCTCGAGCAGTACTTC. Its translation: CAISGAGGPLEQYF. The chain links TRBV10-3 to TRBJ2-7, with TRBD2 matching 10 bases. CDR3 size: 14 residues. Germline CDR1 is ENHRY and CDR2 is SYGVKD. The V segment lost 6 bases and the J segment 6 bases; nucleotides outside the gene matches: 8.

This chain joins TRBV11-3 and TRBJ1-1; D remains ambiguous. The CDR3 runs 15 residues. The V end lost 3 bases, the J end lost 1 base, and 12 bases lay between the germline ends. Per the germline V gene, CDR1 is SGHNT and CDR2 is YENEEA. The chain's CDR3 is CASSLVGQPNTEAFF. The CDR3 nucleotides are TGTGCCAGCAGCTTGGTTGGGCAGCCGAACACTGAAGCTTTCTTT.

Note on this clone: Other nucleotide sequences from this sample produce the same CDR3. This sequence joins TRBV5-1 and TRBJ1-1; possibly TRBD1 for D (5 bases). Germline V gene data show CDR1 as SGHRS and CDR2 as YFSETQ. Trimming cost V 1 base and J 5 bases, with 9 bases left between them. The CDR3 is made up of 13 amino acids. CDR3 sequence: CASSLRGGTEAFF. The CDR3 bases are TGCGCCAGCAGCTTGAGGGGAGGGACTGAAGCTTTCTTT.

Note on this clone: In the same sample, other DNA sequences code for this CDR3. The rearrangement links TRBV6-5 to TRBJ2-7; 12 bases agree with TRBD1. CDR3 size: 14 residues. The germline V gene encodes CDR1 MNHEY and CDR2 SVGAGI. J lost 4 bases, V lost 6 bases, and 4 bases had no gene match. CDR3: CASRGTGGSYEQYF. The CDR3 bases are TGTGCCAGCAGGGGGACAGGGGGCTCGTACGAGCAGTACTTC.

Concerning this clone: Other DNA sequences in the same sample also yield this CDR3. J is TRBJ2-1 and V is TRBV10-3; D is undetermined. This CDR3 has 12 amino acids. Germline V gene data show CDR1 as ENHRY and CDR2 as SYGVKD. V shed 4 bases and J shed 5 bases, with 6 bases lying between them. The CDR3 loop reads CAISGDNNEQFF. The CDR3, as DNA: TGTGCCATCAGTGGAGACAACAATGAGCAGTTCTTC.

V and J are TRBV5-1 and TRBJ2-5; no clear D gene. Germline CDR1 and CDR2: SGHRS and YFSETQ. The CDR3 has 15 residues. V lost 1 base and J lost 2, with 12 bases in between. CDR3 DNA sequence: TGCGCCAGCAGCTTGAGTGCCAACATTCAAGAGACCCAGTACTTC. Translated, it gives CASSLSANIQETQYF.

This clone is a singleton in its sample. The chain links TRBV6-5 to TRBJ2-3; the match to TRBD1 covers 9 bases. The trim removed 4 bases at V and 1 base at J, leaving 0 bases unmatched. The length of the CDR3 is 14 residues. In germline, CDR1 is MNHEY, CDR2 SVGAGI. The CDR3 sequence is CASSWDRGTDTQYF. CDR3 nucleotides: TGTGCCAGCAGTTGGGACAGGGGCACAGATACGCAGTATTTT.

Of note for this clone: Within the sample, other DNA sequences also encode this same CDR3. The chain joins TRBV19 to TRBJ2-7; unclear D gene. Trimming shortened V by 1 base and J by 0 bases, and 4 bases separated the two germline ends. This CDR3 is 13 amino acids long. Germline loops: CDR1 LNHDA, CDR2 SQIVND (reference sequence). This chain's CDR3 is CASSIGSSYEQYF. CDR3 nucleotide sequence: TGTGCCAGTAGTATAGGGAGCTCCTACGAGCAGTACTTC.